Reported below is one T cell receptor beta chain. This clone has only one observation. The target of this receptor is not known. No much larger clonotype is one base removed from it; base qualities were not supplied. This entry belongs to a study of PD-L1 blockade in urothelial cancer (TCRdb year 2017). Background for the entire study: All patients started therapy around 2014 and received atezolizumab 1,200 mg intravenously every 3 weeks. About 85% of the roughly 30 patients were males with bladder-origin urothelial cancer, and about 65% of the roughly 30 reported a prior smoking history. Patients had an ECOG performance status of 0 or 1 and had received between 0 and 3 prior chemotherapy regimens. Blood samples were analyzed 3 weeks after the start of treatment (second dose) and 6 weeks after the start of treatment. Blood samples gave a median of 141,255 T cells and roughly 83,000 unique TCRs, with a median clonality of roughly 0.08. Somatic, immune and clinical correlates of response to PD-L1 blockade with atezolizumab in urothelial cancer were the focus of an exploratory multi-omic analysis. TCR sequencing covered pretreatment tumor samples and matched, serially collected peripheral blood taken before and after atezolizumab treatment. Durable clinical benefit was defined as progression-free survival longer than 6 months, and TCR features were also tested against progression-free and overall survival. In the same patients who had TCR sequencing, pretreatment tumors also underwent whole exome sequencing and RNA sequencing. Durable clinical benefit was achieved by nine patients and was not achieved by 20 patients. Pretreatment blood TCR-seq was available for 30 or so patients, at least one posttreatment blood collection was obtained for approximately 25 patients, and tumor TCR-seq was available for approximately 25 patients. Study-wide findings and limitations: Improved progression-free and overall survival was associated with having pretreatment peripheral blood TCR clonality below the median. Because the sample size was small (n ≈ 30) and many of the analyses were exploratory, the results are meant to be hypothesis-generating. Patients with durable benefit showed greater expansion of tumor-associated TCR clones in peripheral blood 3 weeks after starting treatment (n ≈ 23, p = 0.022).

Synthetic TCR analog templates were spiked into each PCR so that absolute template abundance could be estimated from read counts. The immunoSEQ assay used bias-controlled V and J gene primers to amplify TCRbeta CDR3 regions from genomic DNA. Sequencing of rearranged TCRbeta segments was done at approximately 20X coverage. The authors' pipeline ran thus. Sequencing errors were corrected by clustering and CDR3s were annotated against IMGT to assign V, D and J genes. Downstream analyses used only productive TCRbeta rearrangements, leaving out any out-of-frame or stop-codon sequences. To compute clonality, Shannon entropy was normalized by the log of the number of unique productive sequences and then subtracted from one. Fisher's exact test with Benjamini-Hochberg correction, using a cutoff of adjusted p below 0.01, was how clones that differed between time points or between blood and tumor were identified. In its TCRdb copy, this immuneACCESS table keeps in-frame sequences only and misses some clones. Where compared with another copy, unresolved V genes explain less than half of these, and the others have no known cause. V and J calls plus clone size are reproduced from that table; the DNA served to infer D and trimming. Present in this sample are roughly 77,000 clones, roughly 84% of which were seen just once. Clones ranked in the top ten supply around a tenth of the sample.

V was cut back by 3 bases and J by 8 bases, leaving a gap of 14 bases between them. From the cysteine through the phenylalanine, the CDR3 covers 13 amino acids. Only CDR3 DNA remains: 39 bases, in frame from the first base. In the germline V gene, CDR1 corresponds to SGDLS and CDR2 to YYNGEE. The time point label, as the study defines it: pretreatment peripheral blood. The cohort included roughly 30 patients with locally advanced or metastatic urothelial carcinoma who were treated at Memorial Sloan Kettering on a trial protocol. Peripheral blood mononuclear cells were collected pretreatment and during treatment, with between 1 and 8 total time points obtained per patient. The Qiagen DNeasy Blood extraction kit was used to purify genomic DNA from total PBMCs and tumor samples. PBMCs were collected pretreatment and during treatment, and were isolated and stored as previously described.

Sequences were derived from PBMCs, sampled around atezolizumab (anti-PD-L1) treatment. The sequence joins TRBV9 to TRBJ1-2, with no D gene named confidently. This receptor was obtained from an older woman with urothelial cancer. The CDR3 amino acid sequence is: CASSGGISWGYTF. The DNA sequence follows: TGTGCCAGCAGCGGCGGGATCTCATGGGGCTACACCTTC.